The rows below give T cell receptor beta chains drawn from one sample of a study of Graves' ophthalmopathy and Graves' hyperthyroidism. TCRdb recomputed calls from the multiplex PCR reads with MiXCR, one row per CDR3 protein. This table has more than 150,000 distinct CDR3 sequences, 30% to 45% appearing once. The sample was peripheral blood. These receptors all stem from a middle-aged woman with Graves' ophthalmopathy. CDR3s include the opening cysteine and the closing phenylalanine or tryptophan. A D gene is named only where the DNA matches it firmly. The listing skips clone size in some rows; elsewhere it reads once, few, many or a size class.

>NA|NA|TRBV19|TRBJ1-6
CATRAGDGLGSPLHF
TGTGCCACTCGAGCGGGGGACGGACTCGGATCACCCCTCCACTTT
>NA|many|TRBV19|TRBJ2-2
CASSRNWENTGELFF
TGTGCCAGTAGCCGAAACTGGGAGAACACCGGGGAGCTGTTTTTT
>NA|NA|TRBV28|TRBJ1-5
CASSSITWENQPQHF
TGTGCCAGCAGTTCTATAACGTGGGAAAATCAGCCCCAGCATTTT
>NA|many|TRBV7-3|TRBJ1-2
CASSLTAGDRGYGYTF
TGTGCCAGCAGCTTAACTGCAGGGGACCGTGGCTATGGCTACACCTTC
>NA|many|TRBV7-8|TRBJ1-1
CASSREAAGVNTEAFF
TGTGCCAGCAGCCGAGAGGCGGCAGGGGTGAACACTGAAGCTTTCTTT
>NA|NA|TRBV20-1|TRBJ2-5
CSASTQETQYF
TGCAGTGCTAGTACCCAAGAGACCCAGTACTTC
>NA|many|TRBV14|TRBJ1-1
CASSPIGGAWTEAFF
TGTGCCAGCAGCCCTATCGGGGGCGCATGGACTGAAGCTTTCTTT
>NA|NA|TRBV6-5|TRBJ2-7
CASSYSYYEQYF
TGTGCCAGCAGTTACTCGTACTACGAGCAGTACTTC
>NA|NA|TRBV19|TRBJ2-7
CASSMGQAGTYEQYF
TGTGCCAGTAGTATGGGGCAGGCTGGGACCTACGAGCAGTACTTC
>TRBD2|many|TRBV11-2|TRBJ2-2
CASSAGTRGSGELFF
TGTGCCAGCAGCGCGGGGACTAGAGGTTCCGGGGAGCTGTTTTTT
>NA|many|TRBV19|TRBJ1-1
CASSINQDTEAFF
TGTGCCAGTAGTATTAACCAGGACACTGAAGCTTTCTTT
>NA|many|TRBV30|TRBJ1-1
CAWFLPTDRWTEAFF
TGTGCCTGGTTCCTCCCCACTGATCGGTGGACTGAAGCTTTCTTT
>TRBD1|NA|TRBV6-1|TRBJ2-5
CASSQGTGNIQETQYF
TGTGCCAGCAGCCAAGGGACAGGGAACATCCAAGAGACCCAGTACTTC
>NA|once|TRBV5-1|TRBJ2-5
CASSSFGETQYF
TGCGCCAGCAGTTCCTTCGGGGAGACCCAGTACTTC
>TRBD1|many|TRBV28|TRBJ1-2
CASLTGDGYTF
TGTGCCAGCTTGACAGGGGATGGCTACACCTTC
>NA|many|TRBV29-1|TRBJ1-1
CSVDQGATEAFF
TGCAGCGTTGATCAGGGTGCCACTGAAGCTTTCTTT
>NA|NA|TRBV28|TRBJ1-6
CASSLVQRNSPLHF
TGTGCCAGCAGTTTAGTACAGAGAAATTCACCCCTCCACTTT
>NA|NA|TRBV28|TRBJ2-7
CASSSKRRKGEQYF
TGTGCCAGCAGCTCGAAGCGGCGAAAGGGCGAGCAGTACTTC
>NA|many|TRBV28|TRBJ1-2
CASSFSERPNYGYTF
TGTGCCAGCAGTTTTTCTGAGAGGCCTAACTATGGCTACACCTTC
>NA|many|TRBV7-8|TRBJ2-5
CASSPRETQYF
TGTGCCAGCAGCCCCCGAGAGACCCAGTACTTC
>NA|NA|TRBV20-1|TRBJ1-1
CSAREPGAPGAFF
TGCAGTGCTAGAGAGCCAGGGGCCCCGGGGGCTTTCTTT
>TRBD1|many|TRBV29-1|TRBJ2-5
CSVEGDRQETQYF
TGCAGCGTTGAAGGGGACAGACAAGAGACCCAGTACTTC
>NA|few|TRBV6-2/TRBV6-3|TRBJ1-2
CASSYVQAHNYGYTF
TGTGCCAGCAGTTACGTGCAGGCGCACAACTATGGCTACACCTTC
>TRBD1|many|TRBV4-2|TRBJ1-1
CASRPTGGVSTEAFF
TGTGCCAGCAGACCTACAGGGGGCGTTAGCACTGAAGCTTTCTTT
>NA|NA|TRBV29-1|TRBJ1-1
CSVVQVNTEAFF
TGCAGCGTTGTACAGGTTAACACTGAAGCTTTCTTT
>TRBD1|NA|TRBV6-1|TRBJ2-7
CASTLTGVEQYF
TGTGCCAGCACCCTGACAGGGGTCGAGCAGTACTTC
>TRBD2|NA|TRBV6-2/TRBV6-3|TRBJ2-7
CASSYSRREGHEQYF
TGTGCCAGCAGTTACTCAAGGCGGGAGGGCCACGAGCAGTACTTC
>NA|many|TRBV28|TRBJ2-5
CASAGLMETQYF
TGTGCCAGCGCTGGGTTAATGGAGACCCAGTACTTC
>TRBD1|few|TRBV9|TRBJ2-5
CASSISGQGAETQYF
TGTGCCAGCAGCATCTCGGGACAGGGGGCGGAGACCCAGTACTTC
>NA|many|TRBV6-5|TRBJ2-5
CASSYSRVGTQYF
TGTGCCAGCAGTTACTCGAGGGTAGGGACCCAGTACTTC
>TRBD1|many|TRBV7-3|TRBJ1-2
CASSLRVGQGAGGYTF
TGTGCCAGCAGCTTAAGAGTGGGACAGGGGGCAGGTGGCTACACCTTC
>NA|many|TRBV28|TRBJ1-5
CASSPGDGDQPQHF
TGTGCCAGCAGCCCGGGGGACGGCGATCAGCCCCAGCATTTT
>TRBD1|NA|TRBV19|TRBJ1-5
CASRGDRVGSDNQPQHF
TGTGCCAGTCGCGGGGACAGGGTAGGGAGTGACAATCAGCCCCAGCATTTT
>NA|many|TRBV14|TRBJ1-1
CASSQYQDGNTEAFF
TGTGCCAGCAGCCAATATCAGGACGGGAACACTGAAGCTTTCTTT
>NA|NA|TRBV12-3/TRBV12-4|TRBJ2-7
CASSLSAFYEQYF
TGTGCCAGCAGTTTATCCGCATTTTACGAGCAGTACTTC
>TRBD1|few|TRBV11-2|TRBJ1-5
CASSLGRAGGRQPQHF
TGTGCCAGCAGCTTAGGGAGAGCAGGGGGAAGGCAGCCCCAGCATTTT
>TRBD2|NA|TRBV15|TRBJ2-7
CATSQTSGRLYEQYF
TGTGCCACCAGCCAGACTAGCGGGAGACTCTACGAGCAGTACTTC
>NA|NA|TRBV12-5|TRBJ2-5
CASGFVGQEGSQYF
TGTGCTAGTGGTTTCGTAGGACAGGAGGGGTCCCAGTACTTC
>TRBD1|many|TRBV27|TRBJ1-2
CASSSFRDSFGGYTF
TGTGCCAGCAGTTCTTTCCGGGACAGTTTCGGCGGCTACACCTTC
>NA|many|TRBV7-8|TRBJ1-3
CASAQGWDTIYF
TGTGCCAGCGCACAGGGCTGGGACACCATATATTTT
>NA|many|TRBV28|TRBJ1-3
CASSVTNGNTIYF
TGTGCCAGCAGTGTGACAAATGGAAACACCATATATTTT
>TRBD2|many|TRBV7-2|TRBJ2-7
CASSRLAASSYEQYF
TGTGCCAGCAGCAGACTAGCGGCCAGCTCCTACGAGCAGTACTTC
>NA|many|TRBV28|TRBJ1-1
CATLGGGDTEAFF
TGTGCCACCCTGGGGGGAGGGGACACTGAAGCTTTCTTT
>NA|many|TRBV19|TRBJ1-6
CASKWTWSGDSPLHF
TGTGCCAGTAAATGGACGTGGTCCGGGGATTCACCCCTCCACTTT
>TRBD1|many|TRBV30|TRBJ1-5
CAWAGQGADSNQPQHF
TGTGCCTGGGCTGGGCAGGGGGCCGATAGCAATCAGCCCCAGCATTTT
>NA|NA|TRBV27|TRBJ2-7
CASSTTGPYEQYF
TGTGCCAGCAGTACTACAGGGCCCTACGAGCAGTACTTC
>NA|many|TRBV5-1|TRBJ2-5
CASSLRLQETQYF
TGCGCCAGCAGCCTAAGACTGCAAGAGACCCAGTACTTC
>TRBD1|many|TRBV27|TRBJ1-1
CASSRGQGATEAFF
TGTGCCAGCAGCCGAGGACAGGGGGCCACTGAAGCTTTCTTT